This TCR beta chain derives from a study of shared clonotypes between healthy human individuals. Study as a whole: The donor pool was made up of a couple of women and a few men aged 18 to 49. Notes on the study in general: Read depth was anticipated to influence clonotype sharing among donors. With several donors compared, roughly 5% of naive CD4 clonotypes were shared.

This clone is a singleton in its sample. Its antigen is as yet unknown. This CDR3 contains 14 residues. V was pared by 2 bases and J by 3 bases, with 1 base of the junction left unmatched. The germline V gene has CDR1 LNHDA and CDR2 SQIVND (reference sequence). Everyone who donated was a Caucasian adult who lived in Nashville, Tennessee. Libraries were prepared by immunoSEQ multiplex PCR; TCRdb keeps only in-frame clonotypes and omits some of them. The sample has roughly 500,000 clones, 95% to 97% seen once. The rearrangement links TRBV19 to TRBJ2-1, with TRBD2 identical over 7 bases. Sample: naive CD4+ T cells sorted from blood. The subset: CD45RA+ positively selected. The origin of this receptor is a woman aged 25-40 years in good health. The CDR3 DNA sequence: TGTGCCAGTAGTATAAGCGGGATCTACAATGAGCAGTTCTTC. Its translation is CASSISGIYNEQFF.